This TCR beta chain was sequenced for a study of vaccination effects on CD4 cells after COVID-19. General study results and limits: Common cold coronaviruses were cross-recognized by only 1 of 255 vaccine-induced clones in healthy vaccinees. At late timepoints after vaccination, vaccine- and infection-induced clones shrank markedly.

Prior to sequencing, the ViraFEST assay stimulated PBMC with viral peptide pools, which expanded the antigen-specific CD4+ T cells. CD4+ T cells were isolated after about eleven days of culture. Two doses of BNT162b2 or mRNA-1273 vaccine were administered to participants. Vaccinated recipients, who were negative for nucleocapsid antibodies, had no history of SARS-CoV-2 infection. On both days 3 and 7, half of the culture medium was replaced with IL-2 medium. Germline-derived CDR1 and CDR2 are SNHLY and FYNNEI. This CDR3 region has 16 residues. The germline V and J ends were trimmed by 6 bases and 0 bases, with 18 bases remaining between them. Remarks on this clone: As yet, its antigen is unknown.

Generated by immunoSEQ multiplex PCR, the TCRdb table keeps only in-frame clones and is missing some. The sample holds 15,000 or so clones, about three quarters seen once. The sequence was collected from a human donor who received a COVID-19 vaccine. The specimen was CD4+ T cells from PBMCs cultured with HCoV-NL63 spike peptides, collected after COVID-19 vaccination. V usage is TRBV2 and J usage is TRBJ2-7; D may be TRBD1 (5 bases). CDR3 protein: CASRTFDSRGSYEQYF. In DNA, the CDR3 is TGTGCCAGCAGGACCTTTGACAGCAGAGGCTCCTACGAGCAGTACTTC.